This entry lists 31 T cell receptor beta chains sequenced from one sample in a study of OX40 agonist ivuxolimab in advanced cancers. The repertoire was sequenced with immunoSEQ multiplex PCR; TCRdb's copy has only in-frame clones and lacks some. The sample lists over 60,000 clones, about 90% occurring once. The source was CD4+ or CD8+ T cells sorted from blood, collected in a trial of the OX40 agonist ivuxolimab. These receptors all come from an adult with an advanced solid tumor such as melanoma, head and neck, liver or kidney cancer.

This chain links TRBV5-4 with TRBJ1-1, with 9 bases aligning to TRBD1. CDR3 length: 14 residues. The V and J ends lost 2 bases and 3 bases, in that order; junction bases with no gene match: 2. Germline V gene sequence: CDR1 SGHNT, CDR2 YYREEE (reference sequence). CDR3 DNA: TGTGCCAGCAGCTTACAGGGGGCGTACACTGAAGCTTTCTTT. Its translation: CASSLQGAYTEAFF.

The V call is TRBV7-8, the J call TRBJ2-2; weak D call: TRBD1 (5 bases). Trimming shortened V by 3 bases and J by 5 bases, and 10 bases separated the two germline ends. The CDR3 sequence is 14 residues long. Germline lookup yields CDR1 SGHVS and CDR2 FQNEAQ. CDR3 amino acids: CASSFQGRTGELFF. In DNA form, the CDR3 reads TGTGCCAGCAGCTTTCAGGGAAGGACCGGGGAGCTGTTTTTT.

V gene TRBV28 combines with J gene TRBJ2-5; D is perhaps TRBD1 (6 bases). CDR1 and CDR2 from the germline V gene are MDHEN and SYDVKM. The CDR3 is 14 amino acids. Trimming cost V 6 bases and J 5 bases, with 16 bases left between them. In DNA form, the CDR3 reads TGTGCCAGCAGCCCGCCCGACAGGTTTGAGACCCAGTACTTC. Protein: CASSPPDRFETQYF.

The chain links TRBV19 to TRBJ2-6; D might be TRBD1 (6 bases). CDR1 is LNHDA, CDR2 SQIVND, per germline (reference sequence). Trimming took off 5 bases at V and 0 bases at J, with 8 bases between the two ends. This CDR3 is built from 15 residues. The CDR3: CASSSQGSGANVLTF. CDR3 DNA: TGTGCCAGTAGTTCACAGGGCTCTGGGGCCAACGTCCTGACTTTC.

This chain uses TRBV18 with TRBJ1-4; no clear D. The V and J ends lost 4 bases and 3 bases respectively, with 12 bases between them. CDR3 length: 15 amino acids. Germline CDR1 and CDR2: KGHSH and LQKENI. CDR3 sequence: CASSLYSRANEKLFF. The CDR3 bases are TGTGCCAGCTCACTCTACAGTAGAGCTAATGAAAAACTGTTTTTT.

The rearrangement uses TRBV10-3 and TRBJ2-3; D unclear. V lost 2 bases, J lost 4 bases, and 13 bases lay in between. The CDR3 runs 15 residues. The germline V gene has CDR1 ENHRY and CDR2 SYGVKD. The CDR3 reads CAISEVSRGADTQYF. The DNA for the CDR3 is TGTGCCATCAGTGAGGTCTCCAGAGGTGCAGATACGCAGTATTTT.

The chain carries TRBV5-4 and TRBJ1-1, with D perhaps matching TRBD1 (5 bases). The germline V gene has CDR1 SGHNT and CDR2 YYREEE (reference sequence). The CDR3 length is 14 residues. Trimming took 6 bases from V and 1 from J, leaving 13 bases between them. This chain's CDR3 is CASTSGRRNTEAFF. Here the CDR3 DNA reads TGTGCCAGCACCTCGGGACGGAGGAACACTGAAGCTTTCTTT.

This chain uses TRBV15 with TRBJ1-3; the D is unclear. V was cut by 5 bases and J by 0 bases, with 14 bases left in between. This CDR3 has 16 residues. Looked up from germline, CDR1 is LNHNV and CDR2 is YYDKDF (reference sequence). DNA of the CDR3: TGTGCCACCAGCCGTGAAATCCCGGGCTCTGGAAACACCATATATTTT. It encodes CATSREIPGSGNTIYF.

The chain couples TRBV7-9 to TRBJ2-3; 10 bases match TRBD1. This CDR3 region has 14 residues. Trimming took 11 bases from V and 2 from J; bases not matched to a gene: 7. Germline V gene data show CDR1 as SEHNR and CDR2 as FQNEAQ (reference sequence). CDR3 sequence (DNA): TGTGCCGGGGGACAGGGGACTGCCACAGATACGCAGTATTTT. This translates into CAGGQGTATDTQYF.

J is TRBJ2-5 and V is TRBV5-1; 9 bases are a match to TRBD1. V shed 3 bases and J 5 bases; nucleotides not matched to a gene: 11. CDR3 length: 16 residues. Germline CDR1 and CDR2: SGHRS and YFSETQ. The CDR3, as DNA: TGCGCCAGCAGCTCCCCCCGGACAGGGGATGTGGAGACCCAGTACTTC. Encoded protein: CASSSPRTGDVETQYF.

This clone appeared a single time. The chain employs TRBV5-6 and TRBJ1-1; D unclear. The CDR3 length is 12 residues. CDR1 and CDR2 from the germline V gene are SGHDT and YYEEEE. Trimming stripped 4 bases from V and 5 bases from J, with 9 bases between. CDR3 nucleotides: TGTGCCAGCAGCCGCTCCATTACTGAAGCTTTCTTT. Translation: CASSRSITEAFF.

The CDR3 here is CASSLYPGQGPPTQYF. CDR3 in DNA: TGTGCCAGCAGTTTATATCCGGGACAGGGGCCCCCTACGCAGTATTTT. This chain joins TRBV28 and TRBJ2-3, with 10 nucleotides matching TRBD1. Trimming cost V 1 base and J 8 bases; bases outside gene matches: 9. This CDR3 contains 16 residues. Germline values: CDR1 MDHEN, CDR2 SYDVKM. Based on the CDR3 plus reference TRBV28 and TRBJ2-3, the full variable domain is DVKVTQSSRYLVKRTGEKVFLECVQDMDHENMFWYRQDPGLGLRLIYFSYDVKMKEKGDIPEGYSVSREKKERFSLILESASTNQTSMYLCASSLYPGQGPPTQYFGPGTRLTVL.

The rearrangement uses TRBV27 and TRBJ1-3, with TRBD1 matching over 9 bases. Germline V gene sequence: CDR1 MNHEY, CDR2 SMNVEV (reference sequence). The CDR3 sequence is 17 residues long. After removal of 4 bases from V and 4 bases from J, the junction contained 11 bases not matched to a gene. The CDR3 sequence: CASSCRQGERQGNTIYF. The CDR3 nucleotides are TGTGCCAGCAGTTGTCGACAGGGGGAACGTCAAGGAAACACCATATATTTT.

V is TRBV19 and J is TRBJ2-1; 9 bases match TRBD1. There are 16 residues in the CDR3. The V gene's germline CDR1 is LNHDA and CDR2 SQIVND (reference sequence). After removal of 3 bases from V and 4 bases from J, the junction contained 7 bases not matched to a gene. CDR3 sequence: CASSIRTGAIYNEQFF. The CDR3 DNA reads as TGTGCCAGTAGTATCCGGACAGGGGCTATATACAATGAGCAGTTCTTC.

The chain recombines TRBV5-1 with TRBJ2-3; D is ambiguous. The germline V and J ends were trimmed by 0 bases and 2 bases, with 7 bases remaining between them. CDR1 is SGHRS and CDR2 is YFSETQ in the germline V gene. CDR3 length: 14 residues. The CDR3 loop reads CASSLVPYTDTQYF. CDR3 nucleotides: TGCGCCAGCAGCTTGGTCCCCTACACAGATACGCAGTATTTT. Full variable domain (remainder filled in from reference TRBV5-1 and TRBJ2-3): KAGVTQTPRYLIKTRGQQVTLSCSPISGHRSVSWYQQTPGQGLQFLFEYFSETQRNKGNFPGRFSGRQFSNSRSEMNVSTLELGDSALYLCASSLVPYTDTQYFGPGTRLTVL.

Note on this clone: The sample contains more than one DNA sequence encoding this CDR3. The CDR3 region has the DNA TGTGCCAGCTCAACCCAAGAGACCCAGTACTTC. Translation: CASSTQETQYF. The gene calls are TRBV18 and TRBJ2-5; D is uncertain. Germline lookup yields CDR1 KGHSH and CDR2 LQKENI. With 5 bases removed from V and 1 base from J, the gap between germline ends came to 2 bases. This CDR3 is built from 11 residues.

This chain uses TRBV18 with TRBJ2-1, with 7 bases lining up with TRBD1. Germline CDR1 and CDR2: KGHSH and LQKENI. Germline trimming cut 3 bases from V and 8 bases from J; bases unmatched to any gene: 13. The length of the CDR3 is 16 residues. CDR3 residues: CASSPLGQSDIDEQFF. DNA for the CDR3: TGTGCCAGCTCACCCCTGGGACAGAGCGACATCGATGAGCAGTTCTTC.

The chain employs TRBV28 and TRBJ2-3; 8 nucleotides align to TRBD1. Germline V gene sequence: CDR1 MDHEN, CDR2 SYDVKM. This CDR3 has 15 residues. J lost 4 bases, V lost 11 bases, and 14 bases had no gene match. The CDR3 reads CASRLGQGAADTQYF. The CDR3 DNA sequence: TGTGCCTCGCGTTTAGGGCAGGGGGCTGCAGATACGCAGTATTTT.

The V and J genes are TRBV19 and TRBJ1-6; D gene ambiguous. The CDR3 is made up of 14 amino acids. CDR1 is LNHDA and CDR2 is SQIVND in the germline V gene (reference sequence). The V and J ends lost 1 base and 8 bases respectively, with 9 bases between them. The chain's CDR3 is CASSIAEPDSPLHF. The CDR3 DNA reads TGTGCCAGTAGTATAGCAGAGCCTGATTCACCCCTCCACTTT.

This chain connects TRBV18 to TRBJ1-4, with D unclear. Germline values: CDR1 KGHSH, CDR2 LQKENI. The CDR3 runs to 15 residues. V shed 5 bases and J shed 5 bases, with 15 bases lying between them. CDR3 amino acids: CASSKGSARNEKLFF. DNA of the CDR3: TGTGCCAGCTCAAAAGGTTCCGCACGAAATGAAAAACTGTTTTTT.

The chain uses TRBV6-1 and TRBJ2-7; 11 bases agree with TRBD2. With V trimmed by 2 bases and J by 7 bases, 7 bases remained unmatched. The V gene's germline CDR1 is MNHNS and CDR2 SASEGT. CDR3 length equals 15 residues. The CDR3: CASSERASGGTEQYF. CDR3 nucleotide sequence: TGTGCCAGCAGTGAACGGGCTAGCGGGGGGACTGAGCAGTACTTC.

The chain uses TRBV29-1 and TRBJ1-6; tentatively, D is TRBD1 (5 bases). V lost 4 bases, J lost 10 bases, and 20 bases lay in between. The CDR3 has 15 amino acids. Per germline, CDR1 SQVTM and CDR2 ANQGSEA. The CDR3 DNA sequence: TGCAGCGTTGGTCTTCGACAGCGACTAGAATCACCCCTCCACTTT. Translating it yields CSVGLRQRLESPLHF.

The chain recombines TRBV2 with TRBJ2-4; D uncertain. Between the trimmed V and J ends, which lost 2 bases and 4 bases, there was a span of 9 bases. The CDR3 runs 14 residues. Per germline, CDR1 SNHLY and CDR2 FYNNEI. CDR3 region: CASSELIGKNIQYF. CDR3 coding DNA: TGTGCCAGCAGTGAATTGATCGGGAAAAACATTCAGTACTTC. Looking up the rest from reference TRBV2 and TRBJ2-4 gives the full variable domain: EPEVTQTPSHQVTQMGQEVILRCVPISNHLYFYWYRQILGQKVEFLVSFYNNEISEKSEIFDDQFSVERPDGSNFTLKIRSTKLEDSAMYFCASSELIGKNIQYFGAGTRLSVL.

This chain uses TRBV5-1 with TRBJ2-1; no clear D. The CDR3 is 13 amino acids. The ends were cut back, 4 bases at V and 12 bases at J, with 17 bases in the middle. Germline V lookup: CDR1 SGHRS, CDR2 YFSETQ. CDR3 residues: CASSPGSGYGQFF. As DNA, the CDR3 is TGCGCCAGCAGCCCCGGATCCGGGTACGGGCAGTTCTTC.

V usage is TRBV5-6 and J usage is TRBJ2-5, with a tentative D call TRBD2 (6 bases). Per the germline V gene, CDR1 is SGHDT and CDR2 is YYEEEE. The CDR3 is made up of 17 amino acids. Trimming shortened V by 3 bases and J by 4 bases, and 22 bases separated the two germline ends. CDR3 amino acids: CASSYMRPGLLGETQYF. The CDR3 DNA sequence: TGTGCCAGCAGCTACATGCGACCGGGACTGCTAGGAGAGACCCAGTACTTC.

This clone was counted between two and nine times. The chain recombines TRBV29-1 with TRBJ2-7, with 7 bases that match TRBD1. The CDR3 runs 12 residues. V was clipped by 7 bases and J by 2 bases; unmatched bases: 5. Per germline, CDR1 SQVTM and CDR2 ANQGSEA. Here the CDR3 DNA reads TGCAGCGCTAGGGACAGCCCCTACGAGCAGTACTTC. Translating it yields CSARDSPYEQYF.

This chain's CDR3 is CASSLGSTGSQETQYF. CDR3 DNA sequence: TGCGCCAGCAGCTTGGGATCGACAGGCTCACAGGAGACCCAGTACTTC. The chain links TRBV5-1 to TRBJ2-5; tentatively, D is TRBD1 (6 bases). The CDR3 is made up of 16 amino acids. Germline CDR1 SGHRS, CDR2 YFSETQ. Trimming cost V 0 bases and J 5 bases, with 17 bases left between them. The complete variable domain, with remaining parts taken from reference TRBV5-1 and TRBJ2-5, reads KAGVTQTPRYLIKTRGQQVTLSCSPISGHRSVSWYQQTPGQGLQFLFEYFSETQRNKGNFPGRFSGRQFSNSRSEMNVSTLELGDSALYLCASSLGSTGSQETQYFGPGTRLLVL.

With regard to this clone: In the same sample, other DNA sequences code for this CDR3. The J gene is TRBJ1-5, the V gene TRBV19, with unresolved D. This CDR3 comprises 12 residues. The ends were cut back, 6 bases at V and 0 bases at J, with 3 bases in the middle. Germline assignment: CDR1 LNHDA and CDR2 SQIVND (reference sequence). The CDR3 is CASSGSNQPQHF. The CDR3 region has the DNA TGTGCCAGTAGCGGTAGCAATCAGCCCCAGCATTTT.

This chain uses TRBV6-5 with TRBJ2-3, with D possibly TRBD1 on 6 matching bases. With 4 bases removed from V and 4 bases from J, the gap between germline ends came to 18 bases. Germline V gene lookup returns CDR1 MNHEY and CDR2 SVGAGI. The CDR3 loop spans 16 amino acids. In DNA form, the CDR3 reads TGTGCCAGCAGTTTTCCCGGGACACTAATGGCAGATACGCAGTATTTT. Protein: CASSFPGTLMADTQYF.

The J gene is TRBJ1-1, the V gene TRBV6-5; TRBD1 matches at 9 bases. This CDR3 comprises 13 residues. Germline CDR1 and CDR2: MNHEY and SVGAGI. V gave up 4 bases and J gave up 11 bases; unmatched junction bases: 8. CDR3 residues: CASSLGRQGEAFF. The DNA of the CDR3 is TGTGCCAGCAGTTTGGGGCGACAGGGGGAGGCTTTCTTT.

Written as DNA, the CDR3 is TGTGCCAGCAGTGGTCCAGGAATAAGGACAGAGACCCAGTACTTC. This gives the protein CASSGPGIRTETQYF. The rearrangement uses TRBV2 and TRBJ2-5; D remains unclear. Trimming pared 4 bases from V and 4 bases from J, leaving 16 bases between. This CDR3 contains 15 residues. CDR1 SNHLY and CDR2 FYNNEI come from the germline V gene.